Listed below are T cell receptor beta chains from one sample, sequenced in a study of T cell responses to AZD1222 COVID-19 vaccine. Method: immunoSEQ multiplex PCR; TCRdb's copy keeps in-frame clones and lacks some. This table holds around 160,000 clones, 90% to 95% found once. The sample consisted of peripheral blood, taken 28 days after the second AZD1222 dose. The origin of the receptors is an adult who received the AZD1222 COVID-19 vaccine. CDR3s include the opening cysteine and the closing phenylalanine or tryptophan. The order of the fields is D gene, V gene, clone size, J gene, CDR3 DNA, CDR3 protein. D genes are given only for firm matches. Some rows have no size entry. The others give once, few or many, or a class for an expanded clone.

-	TRBV11-3	-	TRBJ2-3	TGTGCCAGCAGCTCCCGGGAGCACACAGATACGCAGTATTTT	CASSSREHTDTQYF
-	TRBV27	-	TRBJ1-6	TGTGCCAGCAGTTTATTTGGGGGGTTAGTCTCACCCCTCCACTTT	CASSLFGGLVSPLHF
-	TRBV6-5	-	TRBJ1-2	TGTGCCAGCAGCCGGGGGGGGTATGGCTACACCTTC	CASSRGGYGYTF
TRBD2	TRBV4-2	-	TRBJ2-5	TGTGCCAGCAGCCAAGATCCCCAGCGGGGAAACCAAGAGACCCAGTACTTC	CASSQDPQRGNQETQYF
-	TRBV6-5	-	TRBJ2-1	TGTGCCAGCAGCCGAGACAGGACCAATGAGCAGTTCTTC	CASSRDRTNEQFF
-	TRBV7-8	once	TRBJ1-5	TGTGCCAGCAGCTCAGCGGGACTTTGGAATCAGCCCCAGCATTTT	CASSSAGLWNQPQHF
-	TRBV5-5	-	TRBJ1-3	TGTGCCAGCAGCTTCGACCCGGGCAACGGGGAAAACACCATATATTTT	CASSFDPGNGENTIYF
-	TRBV18	once	TRBJ1-1	TGTGCCAGCTCACCGCTCCACCGGGACCTGAACACTGAAGCTTTCTTT	CASSPLHRDLNTEAFF
TRBD1	TRBV18	-	TRBJ1-1	TGTGCCAGCTCACTCGACAGGGTCACTGAAGCTTTCTTT	CASSLDRVTEAFF
-	TRBV7-6	-	TRBJ2-2	TGTGCCAGCAGCGTCGGGACCCTAGACACCGGGGAGCTGTTTTTT	CASSVGTLDTGELFF
-	TRBV27	-	TRBJ2-7	TGTGCCAGCAGTTTAGGTTACGAGCAGTACTTC	CASSLGYEQYF
-	TRBV5-1	-	TRBJ1-4	TGCGCCAGCAGCTTGGGCCCCAGGGTTGCTAATGAAAAACTGTTTTTT	CASSLGPRVANEKLFF
-	TRBV7-9	-	TRBJ1-1	TGTGCCAGCAGCCCGGCCCCCAGGGCTGAAGCTTTCTTT	CASSPAPRAEAFF
-	TRBV7-6	-	TRBJ2-5	TGTGCCAGCAGCTTAAACTCGGGAGAGACCCAGTACTTC	CASSLNSGETQYF
-	TRBV7-9	-	TRBJ2-1	TGTGCCAGCAGCCCGACCCACAATGAGCAGTTCTTC	CASSPTHNEQFF
-	TRBV6-4	few	TRBJ1-6	TGTGCCAGCAGTGACCGAGCGGGGGATAATTCACCCCTCCACTTT	CASSDRAGDNSPLHF
-	TRBV14	-	TRBJ1-3	TGTGCCAGCAGCCGATACCGGGACACCTACTCTGGAAACACCATATATTTT	CASSRYRDTYSGNTIYF
TRBD2	TRBV19	-	TRBJ2-3	TGTGCCAGTAAAACCGCTCATCGCGGGGGGTACACAGATACGCAGTATTTT	CASKTAHRGGYTDTQYF
-	TRBV5-1	once	TRBJ1-6	TGCGCCAGCAGCTTGGAGGGGAATTCACCCCTCCACTTT	CASSLEGNSPLHF
-	TRBV18	-	TRBJ1-5	TGTGCCAGCTCACCTGAAGTGAATCAGCCCCAGCATTTT	CASSPEVNQPQHF
TRBD1	TRBV5-1	-	TRBJ1-2	TGCGCCAGCAGCTTAAATACAGGGGTAGGCTACACCTTC	CASSLNTGVGYTF
TRBD1	TRBV19	-	TRBJ1-2	TGTGCCAGTAGTAATCAGGGGGCGGTCTATGGCTACACCTTC	CASSNQGAVYGYTF
TRBD2	TRBV11-2	once	TRBJ2-3	TGTGCCAGCAGCCCCAGGGGGCGGCTACTAGCGGGGGTGTCAGATACGCAGTATTTT	CASSPRGRLLAGVSDTQYF
-	TRBV28	-	TRBJ1-6	TGTGCCAGCACTATGACGGCGTCACCCCTCCACTTT	CASTMTASPLHF
-	TRBV7-2	-	TRBJ1-5	TGTGCCAGCAGCTTAGCAGGGGGTTCCTTCAATCAGCCCCAGCATTTT	CASSLAGGSFNQPQHF
TRBD2	TRBV6-6	-	TRBJ2-7	TGTGCCACCCGGCGGGGGGACGGATCCTACGAGCAGTACTTC	CATRRGDGSYEQYF
TRBD1	TRBV27	once	TRBJ1-1	TGTGCCAGCAGTTTATCGATACAGGGGGTCACTGAAGCTTTCTTT	CASSLSIQGVTEAFF